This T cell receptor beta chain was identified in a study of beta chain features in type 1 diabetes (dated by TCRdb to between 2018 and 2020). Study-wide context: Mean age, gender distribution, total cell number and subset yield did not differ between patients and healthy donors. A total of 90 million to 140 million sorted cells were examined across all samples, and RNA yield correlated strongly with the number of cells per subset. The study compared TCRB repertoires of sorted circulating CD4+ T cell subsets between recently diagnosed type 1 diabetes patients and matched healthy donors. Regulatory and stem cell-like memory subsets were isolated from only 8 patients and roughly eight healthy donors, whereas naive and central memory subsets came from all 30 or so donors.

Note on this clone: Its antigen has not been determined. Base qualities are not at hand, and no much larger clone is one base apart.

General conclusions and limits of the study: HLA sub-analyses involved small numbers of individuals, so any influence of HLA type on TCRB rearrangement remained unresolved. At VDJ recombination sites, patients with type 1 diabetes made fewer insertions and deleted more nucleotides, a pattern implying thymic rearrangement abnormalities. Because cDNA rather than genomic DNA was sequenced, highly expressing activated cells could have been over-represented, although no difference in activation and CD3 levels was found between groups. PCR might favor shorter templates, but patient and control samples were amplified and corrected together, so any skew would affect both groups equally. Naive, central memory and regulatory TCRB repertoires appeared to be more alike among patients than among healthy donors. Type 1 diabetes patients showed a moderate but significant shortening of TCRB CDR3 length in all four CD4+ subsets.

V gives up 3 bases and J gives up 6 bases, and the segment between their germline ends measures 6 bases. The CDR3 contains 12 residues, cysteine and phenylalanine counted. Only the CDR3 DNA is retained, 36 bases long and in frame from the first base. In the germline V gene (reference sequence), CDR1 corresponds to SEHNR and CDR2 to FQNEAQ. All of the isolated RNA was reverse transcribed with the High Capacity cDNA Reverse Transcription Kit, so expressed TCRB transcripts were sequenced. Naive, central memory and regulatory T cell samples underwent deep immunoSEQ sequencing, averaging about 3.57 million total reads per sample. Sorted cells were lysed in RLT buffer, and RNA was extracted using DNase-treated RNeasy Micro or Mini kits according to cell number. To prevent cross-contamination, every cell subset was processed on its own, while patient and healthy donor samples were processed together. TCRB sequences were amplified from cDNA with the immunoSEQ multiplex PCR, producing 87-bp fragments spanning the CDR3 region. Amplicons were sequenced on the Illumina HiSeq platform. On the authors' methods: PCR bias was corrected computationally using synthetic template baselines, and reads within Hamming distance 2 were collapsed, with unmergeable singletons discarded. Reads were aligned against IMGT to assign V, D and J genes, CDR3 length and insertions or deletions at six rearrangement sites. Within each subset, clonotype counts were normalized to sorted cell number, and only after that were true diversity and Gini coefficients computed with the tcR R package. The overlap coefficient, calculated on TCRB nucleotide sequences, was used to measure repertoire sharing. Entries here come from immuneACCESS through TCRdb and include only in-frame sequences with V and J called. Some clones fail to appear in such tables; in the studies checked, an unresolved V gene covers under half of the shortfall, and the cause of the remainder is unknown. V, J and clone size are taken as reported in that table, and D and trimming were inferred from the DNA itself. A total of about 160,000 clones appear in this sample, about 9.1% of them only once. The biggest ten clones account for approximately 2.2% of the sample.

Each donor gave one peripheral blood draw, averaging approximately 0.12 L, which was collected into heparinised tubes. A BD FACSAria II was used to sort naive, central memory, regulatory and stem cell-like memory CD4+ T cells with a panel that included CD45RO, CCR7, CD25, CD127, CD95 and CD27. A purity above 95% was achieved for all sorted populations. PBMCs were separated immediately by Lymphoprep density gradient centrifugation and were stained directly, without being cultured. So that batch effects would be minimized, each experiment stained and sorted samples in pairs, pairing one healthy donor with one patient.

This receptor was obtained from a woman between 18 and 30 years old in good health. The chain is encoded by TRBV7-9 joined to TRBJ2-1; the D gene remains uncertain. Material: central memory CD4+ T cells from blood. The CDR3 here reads CASSFSSNEQFF. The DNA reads TGTGCCAGCAGCTTTTCTTCCAATGAGCAGTTCTTC.